A selection of T cell receptor beta chains follows, all from one sample in a study of OX40 agonist ivuxolimab in advanced cancers. TCRdb's copy holds only in-frame clones and misses some; the assay was immunoSEQ multiplex PCR. In the table there are about 49,000 clones, 84% of which are singletons. The specimen was CD4+ or CD8+ T cells sorted from blood, collected in a trial of the OX40 agonist ivuxolimab. Receptor source: an adult with an advanced solid tumor such as melanoma, head and neck, liver or kidney cancer. The CDR3 runs from the conserved cysteine through the conserved F or W. A D gene is named only where the DNA matches it firmly. The size of a clone is reported for some rows only, either as once, few or many, or as a class for expanded clones.

>.|TRBV28|TRBJ1-2|.
CASSLSLANYGYTF
TGTGCCAGCAGTTTATCGTTGGCAAACTATGGCTACACCTTC
>.|TRBV19|TRBJ2-6|.
CASSGAISGANVLTF
TGTGCCAGTAGTGGGGCTATCTCTGGGGCCAACGTCCTGACTTTC
>.|TRBV5-1|TRBJ2-3|TRBD2
CASSLDRWGGREDTQYF
TGCGCCAGCAGCTTGGACCGATGGGGCGGGAGAGAGGATACGCAGTATTTT
>.|TRBV5-6|TRBJ1-6|.
CASSLGQVVYSPLHF
TGTGCCAGCAGCTTGGGACAGGTTGTTTATTCACCCCTCCACTTT
>.|TRBV28|TRBJ2-2|.
CASSLYVGNTGELFF
TGTGCCAGCAGTTTATATGTTGGGAACACCGGGGAGCTGTTTTTT
>.|TRBV23-1|TRBJ1-1|.
CASSPLLSHRVNTEAFF
TGCGCCAGCAGTCCTCTATTGAGCCACAGGGTGAACACTGAAGCTTTCTTT
>.|TRBV10-3|TRBJ1-1|.
CAIREAGENTEAFF
TGTGCCATCAGGGAGGCAGGGGAGAACACTGAAGCTTTCTTT
>.|TRBV29-1|TRBJ2-1|.
CSVGLGAREQFF
TGCAGCGTTGGGCTAGGGGCTAGGGAGCAGTTCTTC
>.|TRBV19|TRBJ1-5|TRBD1
CAIGTGGIGGNQPQHF
TGTGCCATAGGGACAGGGGGCATTGGCGGCAATCAGCCCCAGCATTTT
>.|TRBV5-1|TRBJ1-1|.
CASRFDGYTEAFF
TGCGCCAGCAGATTCGACGGATACACTGAAGCTTTCTTT
>.|TRBV5-1|TRBJ2-2|TRBD1
CASSLKDRGLGSGELFF
TGCGCCAGCAGCTTAAAGGACAGGGGGCTTGGGTCCGGGGAGCTGTTTTTT
>.|TRBV4-2|TRBJ1-4|.
CASSQLDATNEKLFF
TGTGCCAGCAGCCAGCTAGATGCAACTAATGAAAAACTGTTTTTT
>.|TRBV11-2|TRBJ2-7|.
CASSLGGTGQQYF
TGTGCCAGCAGCTTAGGGGGGACCGGGCAGCAGTACTTC
>.|TRBV7-9|TRBJ1-2|.
CASSLAATGGPNYGYTF
TGTGCCAGCAGCTTAGCCGCTACCGGAGGACCTAACTATGGCTACACCTTC
>.|TRBV7-2|TRBJ2-1|TRBD1
CASSLEGQGYNEQFF
TGTGCCAGCAGCTTAGAAGGACAGGGTTACAATGAGCAGTTCTTC
>.|TRBV27|TRBJ2-1|TRBD1
CASSLEGTGNNEQFF
TGTGCCAGCAGTTTAGAAGGGACAGGGAACAATGAGCAGTTCTTC
>.|TRBV19|TRBJ1-6|TRBD1
CASSLKQGGSPLHF
TGTGCCAGTAGTCTCAAGCAGGGGGGTTCACCCCTCCACTTT
>.|TRBV18|TRBJ1-1|TRBD1
CASSLRTGRSNTEAFF
TGTGCCAGCTCCCTCAGGACAGGGCGTTCGAACACTGAAGCTTTCTTT
>.|TRBV5-8|TRBJ2-7|.
CARVIWQGSPYEQYF
TGTGCCAGGGTAATTTGGCAGGGAAGTCCCTACGAGCAGTACTTC
>.|TRBV5-1|TRBJ2-3|TRBD2
CASSSGTTSTDTQYF
TGCGCCAGCAGCTCCGGGACTACCAGCACAGATACGCAGTATTTT
>.|TRBV23-1|TRBJ1-2|.
CASSQSVRLFNYGYTF
TGCGCCAGCAGTCAATCTGTGAGACTGTTTAACTATGGCTACACCTTC
>once|TRBV5-4|TRBJ2-7|TRBD1
CASSLVGQGAHEQYF
TGTGCCAGCAGCTTGGTAGGGCAGGGGGCCCACGAGCAGTACTTC
>.|TRBV18|TRBJ2-7|.
CASSPPDRFPYEQYF
TGTGCCAGCTCACCACCCGACAGGTTTCCCTACGAGCAGTACTTC
>.|TRBV11-1|TRBJ2-2|.
CASSLTTLPGELFF
TGTGCCAGCAGCTTAACGACCCTCCCCGGGGAGCTGTTTTTT
>.|TRBV16|TRBJ1-6|.
CASSQSTSHSPLHF
TGTGCCAGCAGCCAATCGACCAGTCACTCACCCCTCCACTTT
>.|TRBV5-8|TRBJ2-3|.
CASSLEPLTDTQYF
TGTGCCAGCAGCTTGGAACCGCTTACAGATACGCAGTATTTT
>once|TRBV30|TRBJ2-1|TRBD1
CAWEGQGAWNEQFF
TGTGCCTGGGAAGGACAGGGTGCGTGGAATGAGCAGTTCTTC
>.|TRBV10-3|TRBJ2-1|TRBD2
CAISESSVTSGTDEQFF
TGTGCCATCAGTGAGAGTTCCGTGACTAGCGGGACCGATGAGCAGTTCTTC
>.|TRBV5-8|TRBJ2-2|TRBD1
CASSFFTTGGFVTGELFF
TGTGCCAGCAGCTTCTTTACTACAGGGGGATTTGTCACCGGGGAGCTGTTTTTT
>few|TRBV15|TRBJ1-5|.
CATSRDGQFNQPQHF
TGTGCCACCAGCAGAGATGGACAGTTCAATCAGCCCCAGCATTTT
>.|TRBV10-2|TRBJ2-6|TRBD2
CASRDGLTSGTGGANVLTF
TGCGCCAGCAGAGACGGATTGACTAGCGGGACAGGTGGGGCCAACGTCCTGACTTTC
>once|TRBV11-3|TRBJ1-3|.
CASSLSSVGSGNTIYF
TGTGCCAGCAGCTTATCGTCTGTGGGGTCTGGAAACACCATATATTTT
>.|TRBV4-1|TRBJ1-2|TRBD1
CASSPGGSSYGYTF
TGCGCCAGCAGCCCAGGGGGCTCTTCCTATGGCTACACCTTC
>.|TRBV19|TRBJ1-2|.
CASSMSPGLRSYTF
TGTGCCAGTAGTATGTCCCCGGGACTGAGAAGCTACACCTTC
>once|TRBV19|TRBJ1-4|.
CASSLERSATNEKLFF
TGTGCCAGTAGTTTGGAGAGGAGTGCAACTAATGAAAAACTGTTTTTT
>once|TRBV5-1|TRBJ1-3|.
CASSAASGNTIYF
TGCGCCAGCAGCGCCGCCTCTGGAAACACCATATATTTT
>few|TRBV7-9|TRBJ1-4|.
CASSLVNEKLFF
TGTGCCAGCAGCTTAGTTAACGAAAAACTGTTTTTT
>few|TRBV30|TRBJ1-1|.
CAWSHDSRTEAFF
TGTGCCTGGAGCCATGACAGTAGGACTGAAGCTTTCTTT
>.|TRBV6-1|TRBJ2-1|TRBD2
CASSALGLAGYNEQFF
TGTGCCAGCAGTGCCCTGGGACTAGCGGGGTACAATGAGCAGTTCTTC
>few|TRBV7-9|TRBJ1-1|.
CASAKKLGQAAEAFF
TGTGCCAGCGCCAAGAAGCTCGGGCAAGCCGCTGAAGCTTTCTTT
>.|TRBV2|TRBJ2-5|TRBD2
CASSAGRARETQYF
TGTGCCAGCAGTGCCGGGAGGGCCCGAGAGACCCAGTACTTC
>.|TRBV19|TRBJ2-2|.
CASSIGGSLNTGELFF
TGTGCCAGTAGTATAGGGGGCAGTCTAAACACCGGGGAGCTGTTTTTT
>.|TRBV18|TRBJ2-3|.
CASSPRTGSTDTQYF
TGTGCCAGCTCACCACGGACGGGAAGCACAGATACGCAGTATTTT
>.|TRBV7-2|TRBJ2-2|TRBD2
CASSFRLAVNTGELFF
TGTGCCAGCAGCTTTAGACTAGCGGTGAACACCGGGGAGCTGTTTTTT
>.|TRBV9|TRBJ1-2|.
CASSVGLRSGGYTF
TGTGCCAGCAGCGTAGGACTTAGGTCAGGCGGCTACACCTTC
>.|TRBV6-5|TRBJ2-2|.
CASRGQGTNTGELFF
TGTGCCAGCAGGGGCCAGGGGACGAACACCGGGGAGCTGTTTTTT
>.|TRBV15|TRBJ2-7|.
CATSRGTHYEQYF
TGTGCCACCAGCAGAGGGACCCACTACGAGCAGTACTTC
>.|TRBV5-1|TRBJ1-6|.
CASSSRGFDNSPLHF
TGCGCCAGCAGCTCCCGGGGTTTCGATAATTCACCCCTCCACTTT
>.|TRBV5-1|TRBJ2-1|.
CASSLTLSSYNEQFF
TGCGCCAGCAGCTTAACGCTCAGCTCCTACAATGAGCAGTTCTTC
>few|TRBV6-5|TRBJ1-2|.
CASSEDRAPYGYTF
TGTGCCAGCAGTGAAGACCGGGCTCCCTATGGCTACACCTTC
>.|TRBV7-6|TRBJ2-3|.
CASTQTPSTDTQYF
TGTGCCAGCACCCAGACACCTAGCACAGATACGCAGTATTTT
>once|TRBV5-4|TRBJ2-4|.
CASSPGMANIQYF
TGTGCCAGCAGCCCCGGGATGGCGAACATTCAGTACTTC
>once|TRBV6-1|TRBJ1-1|.
CASSESRPTTRNAEAFF
TGTGCCAGCAGTGAGTCGAGGCCCACAACCAGGAACGCTGAAGCTTTCTTT